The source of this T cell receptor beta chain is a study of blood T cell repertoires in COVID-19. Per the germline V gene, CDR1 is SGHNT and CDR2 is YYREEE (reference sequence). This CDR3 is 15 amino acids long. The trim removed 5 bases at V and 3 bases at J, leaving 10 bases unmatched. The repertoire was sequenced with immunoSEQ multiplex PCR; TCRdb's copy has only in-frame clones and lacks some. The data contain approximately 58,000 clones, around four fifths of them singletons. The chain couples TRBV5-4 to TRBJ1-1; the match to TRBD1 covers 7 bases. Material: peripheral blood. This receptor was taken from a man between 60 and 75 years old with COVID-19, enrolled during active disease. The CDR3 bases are TGTGCCAGCAGAATACAGGGGAGAACGGACACTGAAGCTTTCTTT. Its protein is CASRIQGRTDTEAFF.